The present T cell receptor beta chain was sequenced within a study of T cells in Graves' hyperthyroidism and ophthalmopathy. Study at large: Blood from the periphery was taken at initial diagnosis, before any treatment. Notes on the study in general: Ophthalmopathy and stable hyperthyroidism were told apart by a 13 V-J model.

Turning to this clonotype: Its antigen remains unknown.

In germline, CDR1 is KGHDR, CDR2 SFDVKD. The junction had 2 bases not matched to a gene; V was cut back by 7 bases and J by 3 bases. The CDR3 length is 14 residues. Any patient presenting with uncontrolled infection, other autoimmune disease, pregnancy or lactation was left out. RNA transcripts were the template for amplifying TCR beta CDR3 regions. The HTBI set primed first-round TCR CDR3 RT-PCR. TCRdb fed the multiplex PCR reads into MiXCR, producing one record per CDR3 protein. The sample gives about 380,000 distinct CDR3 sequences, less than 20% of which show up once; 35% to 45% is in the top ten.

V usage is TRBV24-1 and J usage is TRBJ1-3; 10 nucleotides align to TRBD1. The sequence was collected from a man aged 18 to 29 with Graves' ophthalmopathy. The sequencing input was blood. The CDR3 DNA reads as TGTGCCACCAGCGGGACAGGGGATGGAAACACCATATATTTT. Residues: CATSGTGDGNTIYF.